This is a list of T cell receptor beta chains from one sample in a study of T cell responses to AZD1222 COVID-19 vaccine. The data were produced by immunoSEQ multiplex PCR, yet TCRdb's version contains in-frame clones alone and is incomplete. Listed are about 140,000 clones; about 2.2% falls within the top ten. Sequenced material: peripheral blood. Receptors were obtained from an adult in good health. CDR3s include the opening cysteine and the closing phenylalanine or tryptophan. The D gene is left open where the match is weak.

D gene	J gene	V gene	CDR3 protein	CDR3 DNA
TRBD1	TRBJ2-1	TRBV7-9	CASSQGSGQVSYNEQFF	TGTGCCAGCAGCCAGGGGTCCGGACAGGTGTCCTACAATGAGCAGTTCTTC
TRBD1	TRBJ2-5	TRBV6-5	CASRDPGQPQETQYF	TGTGCCAGCAGGGATCCGGGACAGCCCCAAGAGACCCAGTACTTC
NA	TRBJ1-2	TRBV5-1	CASSPEPDGANYGYTF	TGCGCCAGCAGCCCCGAACCGGACGGAGCAAACTATGGCTACACCTTC
NA	TRBJ1-3	TRBV18	CASSVGFTGNTIYF	TGTGCCAGCTCAGTGGGATTTACTGGAAACACCATATATTTT
NA	TRBJ2-1	TRBV5-6	CASSLDRVNEQFF	TGTGCCAGCAGTTTGGACAGAGTAAATGAGCAGTTCTTC
NA	TRBJ1-4	TRBV30	CAWSVIGGKLFF	TGTGCCTGGAGTGTAATCGGGGGAAAACTGTTTTTT
NA	TRBJ1-6	TRBV30	CAWSVGQRNSPLHF	TGTGCCTGGAGTGTGGGGCAACGGAATTCACCCCTCCACTTT
TRBD2	TRBJ2-7	TRBV30	CAWTGNSGTSGGLTYEQYF	TGTGCCTGGACAGGAAATAGTGGGACTAGCGGGGGGTTAACCTACGAGCAGTACTTC
NA	TRBJ2-6	TRBV5-4	CASGTGANVLTF	TGTGCCAGTGGGACTGGGGCCAACGTCCTGACTTTC
NA	TRBJ2-3	TRBV28	CASKAGGKTDTQYF	TGTGCCAGCAAAGCGGGTGGGAAAACAGATACGCAGTATTTT
NA	TRBJ2-7	TRBV5-1	CASSLGGGTGNEQYF	TGCGCCAGCAGCTTGGGAGGTGGAACCGGGAACGAGCAGTACTTC
TRBD1	TRBJ1-6	TRBV11-3	CASSLGRGDNSPLHF	TGTGCCAGCAGCTTAGGCAGGGGGGATAATTCACCCCTCCACTTT
NA	TRBJ1-6	TRBV11-1	CASSFQDNSPLHF	TGTGCCAGCAGCTTCCAGGATAATTCACCCCTCCACTTT
TRBD1	TRBJ1-6	TRBV5-1	CASSSDRGNSPLHF	TGCGCCAGCAGCTCGGACAGGGGCAATTCACCCCTCCACTTT
NA	TRBJ1-5	TRBV19	CASSNGHVSNQPQHF	TGTGCCAGTAGTAACGGACACGTGAGCAATCAGCCCCAGCATTTT
NA	TRBJ2-7	TRBV2	CASSVYEQYF	TGTGCCAGCAGTGTCTACGAGCAGTACTTC
NA	TRBJ1-4	TRBV12-3/TRBV12-4	CASRAVEGEKLFF	TGTGCCAGCCGCGCAGTCGAGGGGGAAAAACTGTTTTTT
NA	TRBJ1-6	TRBV7-9	CASSWGDVRALHF	TGTGCCAGCAGCTGGGGGGACGTACGGGCCCTCCACTTT
NA	TRBJ1-5	TRBV25-1	CASSEGGFDSNQPQHF	TGTGCCAGCAGTGAAGGAGGGTTTGATAGCAATCAGCCCCAGCATTTT
TRBD1	TRBJ2-7	TRBV28	CASSAPGQSYEQYF	TGTGCCAGCAGTGCTCCGGGACAGTCCTACGAGCAGTACTTC